This T cell receptor (beta chain) was retrieved from a study of tumor and adjacent non-tumor tissue in lung cancer. Study-wide background: Patients comprised roughly 12 adenocarcinoma, 2 squamous cell carcinoma and 1 small cell lung cancer. Patients were aged about 31 to 76, ten or so men and about five women, stage I to III. The study, taken as a whole, reports: Tumor TCR diversity, when higher, was linked to shorter survival. TCR diversity was significantly greater in tumor than normal lung tissue.

Details on this clonotype: Its antigen is unidentified.

Three rounds of nested PCR, following a modified ARM-PCR protocol, produced the TCRbeta library. In TCRdb, the multiplex PCR reads were re-called with MiXCR into one record per CDR3 protein. Of about 100,000 distinct CDR3 sequences listed, 55% to 65% are singletons. V dropped 1 base and J dropped 4 bases, with 13 bases sitting between them. Germline V gives CDR1 MNHEY, CDR2 SVGEGT. The length of the CDR3 is 15 residues. This sample's RNA came from whole unsorted tissue. The normal lung tissue was taken more than 3 cm from the tumor edge. Input material: distant non-tumor lung tissue. The TCR sequence derives from a man aged 30 to 45 with non-small cell lung cancer. The chain couples TRBV6-2 or TRBV6-3 to TRBJ1-2, with unresolved D. The CDR3 sequence: CASSYYKGAGYGYTF. DNA for the CDR3: TGTGCCAGCAGTTACTACAAGGGTGCAGGCTATGGCTACACCTTC.